Sequencing of this TCR beta chain was carried out in a study of identifying expanded T cells in peripheral blood. Study-level results: Over about two and four weeks, about 15 and 19 clones changed, versus roughly 1.1 between replicates. Clone count variance between approximately two-week samples rose with total template count.

A remark on this clone: Its target is not known.

Germline CDR1 and CDR2: ENHRY and SYGVKD. Trimming cost V 7 bases and J 0 bases, with 12 bases left between them. This CDR3 spans 14 amino acids. Healthy donors had no documented immune events, such as infections, while sampled. The protocol was immunoSEQ multiplex PCR, while the TCRdb copy is restricted to in-frame clones and leaves out a portion. This repertoire shows 100,000 or so clones, approximately 90% found once; its top ten account for less than 20%. The chain couples TRBV10-3 to TRBJ1-1; the D gene is possibly TRBD1 (6 bases). The sequencing sample was made of blood. The receptor's source is a person between 18 and 75 years old in good health. The CDR3 region has the DNA TGTGCCATCACCAGAGACAGGATGAACACTGAAGCTTTCTTT. Translation: CAITRDRMNTEAFF.